A single sample gave rise to the 8 T cell receptor beta chains below, sequenced in a study of T cell repertoires in cytomegalovirus infection. Using its own MiXCR run on the reads, TCRdb lists one record per CDR3 protein. The sample yields around 180,000 distinct CDR3 sequences, about 21% seen once. The material sequenced was PBMCs. The source of these receptors is a human donor in good health (CMV status not recorded). Some clones in this sample may be carry-over from other donors' samples.

This chain links TRBV6-8 with TRBJ2-2; D not certain. The CDR3 length is 15 residues. The V end was cut by 0 bases, the J end by 0 bases, with 5 bases between. Germline-derived CDR1 and CDR2 are MNHGY and SAAAGT. CDR3 DNA: TGTGCCAGCAGTTACTCGCTCGCGAACACCGGGGAGCTGTTTTTT. Translating gives CASSYSLANTGELFF.

The gene calls are TRBV29-1 and TRBJ2-3; tentative D call: TRBD2 (6 bases). The CDR3 spans 13 residues. In germline, CDR1 is SQVTM, CDR2 ANQGSEA. Trimming cost V 4 bases and J 3 bases, with 11 bases left between them. This CDR3 reads CSVGRVGTDTQYF. As DNA, the CDR3 is TGCAGCGTTGGGAGGGTGGGGACAGATACGCAGTATTTT.

At least ten counts were recorded for this clonotype. The chain couples TRBV7-3 to TRBJ2-7; 12 nucleotides align to TRBD1. Germline V CDR1 and CDR2: SGHTA, FQGTGA. The J segment lost 5 bases and the V segment lost 5 bases, leaving 10 bases of the junction unmatched. This CDR3 is 16 amino acids long. CDR3 nucleotides: TGTGCCAGCAGCCTCGACCGGGACAGGGGGCCGGACGAGCAGTACTTC. Protein sequence: CASSLDRDRGPDEQYF.

The chain employs TRBV7-4 and TRBJ1-2; perhaps TRBD1 as D (6 bases). Germline CDR1 SGHVT, CDR2 SQSDAQ. CDR3 length: 13 residues. V was shortened by 5 bases and J by 8 bases, with 15 bases between the two germline ends. CDR3 nucleotide sequence: TGTGCCAGCAGCATAGATTACAGGGACGGCTACACCTTC. Its protein is CASSIDYRDGYTF. The variable domain in full, completed from reference TRBV7-4 and TRBJ1-2, reads GAGVSQSPRYKVAKRGRDVALRCDSISGHVTLYWYRQTLGQGSEVLTYSQSDAQRDKSGRPSGRFSAERPERSVSTLKIQRTEQGDSAVYLCASSIDYRDGYTFGSGTRLTVV.

This chain joins TRBV7-3 and TRBJ2-1; 7 positions match TRBD2. Per germline, CDR1 SGHTA and CDR2 FQGTGA. The CDR3 covers 15 residues. V lost 6 bases to trimming and J lost 7 bases; unmatched junction nucleotides: 12. The CDR3 nucleotides read TGTGCCAGCAGATTCGGACCAGGCGGGGGAAATGAGCAGTTCTTC. Translation gives CASRFGPGGGNEQFF.

This clonotype was picked up a small number of times. V is TRBV10-2 and J is TRBJ2-3; D unclear. The V gene's germline CDR1 is WSHSY and CDR2 SAAADI. The ends were cut back, 0 bases at V and 0 bases at J, with 10 bases in the middle. This CDR3 is built from 16 residues. CDR3 amino acids: CASSESRVLSTDTQYF. The DNA for the CDR3 is TGCGCCAGCAGTGAGTCAAGGGTGCTGAGCACAGATACGCAGTATTTT.

The rearrangement uses TRBV12-3 or TRBV12-4 and TRBJ1-1, with a tentative D call TRBD1 (5 bases). The CDR3 length is 14 residues. V was pared by 2 bases and J by 11 bases, with 18 bases between. The CDR3 protein is CASSLWGTGAGAFF. CDR3 coding DNA: TGTGCCAGCAGTTTATGGGGAACCGGGGCCGGTGCTTTCTTT.

This clonotype was recorded a few times. DNA of the CDR3: TGTGCCAGCAGTTTGTCTAGCGGGAGGGTAGGGGTCAATGAGCAGTTCTTC. Translated: CASSLSSGRVGVNEQFF. V and J are TRBV6-2 or TRBV6-3 and TRBJ2-1; TRBD2 aligns across 12 bases. This CDR3 is built from 17 residues. Germline CDR1 and CDR2: MNHEY and SVGEGT. V dropped 4 bases and J dropped 6; count of bases not matched to a gene: 10.